This T cell receptor beta chain was documented in a study of T cells after yellow fever vaccination. The V and J ends lost 6 bases and 3 bases respectively, with 18 bases between them. Germline loops: CDR1 MNHNS, CDR2 SASEGT. This CDR3 region has 15 residues. Using its own MiXCR run on the 5' RACE reads, TCRdb lists one record per CDR3 protein. Altogether 500,000 to 650,000 distinct CDR3 sequences are present, approximately 13% being singletons, with the ten largest covering 14% to 15%. A remark on this clonotype: Its antigen is unidentified.

Study results and limitations: High-abundance clonotypes from the bulk population could contaminate FACS-sorted repertoires. Clones from primary vaccination mostly reappeared after the booster (roughly 97% CD4, approximately 91% CD8).

The specimen comprised PBMCs, sampled on the day of the yellow fever booster vaccination. The TCR sequence derives from a man aged 30 to 39 who received the YFV17D yellow fever vaccine. The chain carries TRBV6-1 and TRBJ2-7; perhaps D is TRBD1 or TRBD2 (5 bases each). The CDR3 sequence is CASSPRDGLIYEQYF. The CDR3, as DNA: TGTGCCAGCAGCCCCCGGGACGGCCTGATCTACGAGCAGTACTTC.